These 9 T cell receptor beta chains were sequenced from one sample in a study of shared clonotypes between healthy human individuals. Assay used: immunoSEQ multiplex PCR; TCRdb lists only in-frame clones, some missing. The sample holds fewer than 1.4 million clones, about 84% seen once. Sequenced: memory CD4+ T cells from PBMCs. Subset denoted: CD45RA-negative fraction. Every receptor here comes from a man aged 18 to 35 in good health. Some clones in this sample may be carry-over from other donors' samples.

To note about this clone: At the DNA level, this CDR3 is encoded by other sequences in the same sample as well. The genes are TRBV2 and TRBJ1-5, with D hard to call. The CDR3 is 13 amino acids. In germline, CDR1 is SNHLY, CDR2 FYNNEI. Trimming took 5 bases from V and 5 from J, leaving 10 bases between them. The CDR3 DNA sequence: TGTGCCAGCAGTTTTGCAGGAGATCAGCCCCAGCATTTT. This translates into CASSFAGDQPQHF.

The chain is built from TRBV6-5 and TRBJ2-2; perhaps TRBD1 as D (6 bases). V lost 5 bases to trimming and J lost 5 bases, with 9 bases between them. The CDR3 spans 13 residues. The germline CDR1 and CDR2 sequences are MNHEY and SVGAGI. The DNA for the CDR3 is TGTGCCAGCAGTCGCAGGGGAACCGGGGAGCTGTTTTTT. The encoded protein is CASSRRGTGELFF.

This clone was detected a few times. The chain combines TRBV28 with TRBJ2-6, with 7 positions matching TRBD2. The CDR3 runs 19 residues. V lost 5 bases and J lost 1; bases outside the gene matches: 14. CDR1 and CDR2 (germline): MDHEN, SYDVKM. CDR3 DNA sequence: TGTGCCAGCAGTGAGGAGGGGAGGGTTCCGTTATCTGGGGCCAACGTCCTGACTTTC. Translating gives CASSEEGRVPLSGANVLTF.

Of note for this clone: Different DNA sequences within this sample yield the same CDR3. The rearrangement links TRBV28 to TRBJ1-1, with D hard to call. V gave up 2 bases and J gave up 3 bases, with 7 bases separating them. In germline, CDR1 is MDHEN, CDR2 SYDVKM. The CDR3 length is 13 residues. CDR3 DNA: TGTGCCAGCAGTTTAGACGGGTACACTGAAGCTTTCTTT. Translated: CASSLDGYTEAFF.

In regard to this clone: A far larger clone is just one base off, so this is likely a read error. The gene calls are TRBV29-1 and TRBJ2-5, with D possibly TRBD1 on 6 matching bases. With the DNA end fitting TRBJ2-7 better, the J assignment may be wrong. CDR3 length: 14 residues. From germline, CDR1 is SQVTM and CDR2 ANQGSEA. The CDR3 DNA reads TGCAGCGTGGGGGCTGGGCGGGTACCCTACGAGCAGTACTTC. This translates into CSVGAGRVPYEQYF.

The chain employs TRBV28 and TRBJ1-2; weak D call: TRBD1 (6 bases). CDR3 size: 15 residues. From germline, CDR1 is MDHEN and CDR2 SYDVKM. V was clipped by 3 bases and J by 4 bases, with 15 bases between them. In DNA form, the CDR3 reads TGTGCCAGCAGTTTTCCCAACAGGGCGATCTATGGCTACACCTTC. Its protein product is CASSFPNRAIYGYTF.

This clone was seen only a few times. The chain combines TRBV30 with TRBJ1-3, with D unclear. Germline V gene data show CDR1 as GTSNPN and CDR2 as SVGIG (reference sequence). CDR3 length: 13 amino acids. The V end lost 2 bases, the J end lost 3 bases, and 8 bases lay between the germline ends. The CDR3 region is CAWSIQDGNTIYF. DNA for the CDR3: TGTGCCTGGAGTATACAAGATGGAAACACCATATATTTT.

J is TRBJ2-7 and V is TRBV7-6; the D gene is possibly TRBD2 (6 bases). The ends were cut back, 5 bases at V and 4 bases at J, with 15 bases in the middle. Germline V lookup: CDR1 SGHVS, CDR2 FNYEAQ. The CDR3 loop spans 14 amino acids. CDR3 sequence: CASSPEGSGYEQYF. In nucleotides, the CDR3 is TGTGCCAGCAGCCCGGAGGGTAGCGGTTACGAGCAGTACTTC.

The chain couples TRBV2 to TRBJ1-4; D is undetermined. The germline V and J ends were trimmed by 2 bases and 12 bases, with 7 bases remaining between them. This CDR3 contains 11 residues. CDR1 and CDR2 (germline): SNHLY, FYNNEI. The CDR3 nucleotides read TGTGCCAGCAGTGAAATGGGAGAACTGTTTTTT. It is translated as CASSEMGELFF.